This T cell receptor beta chain originates from a study of shared clonotypes between healthy human individuals. Researchers partitioned CD4+ cells into CD45RA+ naive and CD45RA-negative memory subsets. V lost 7 bases to trimming and J lost 3 bases; unmatched junction nucleotides: 3. The germline CDR1 and CDR2 sequences are MDHEN and SYDVKM. This CDR3 spans 12 amino acids. Investigators spread the genomic DNA of each subset evenly over several immunoSEQ plates. Sequencing used immunoSEQ multiplex PCR; TCRdb keeps in-frame clones, though not all of them. The data hold approximately 2,300,000 clones, with approximately 90% observed a single time.

The receptor comes from a man between 18 and 35 years old in good health. Some clones in this sample may be carry-over from other donors' samples. Input material: naive CD4+ T cells from PBMCs. Subset: CD45RA+ positively selected. The rearrangement joins TRBV28 to TRBJ2-7, with 7 nucleotides matching TRBD1. In nucleotides, the CDR3 is TGTGCCAGCAAAGGGACAGACTACGAGCAGTACTTC. This translates into CASKGTDYEQYF.